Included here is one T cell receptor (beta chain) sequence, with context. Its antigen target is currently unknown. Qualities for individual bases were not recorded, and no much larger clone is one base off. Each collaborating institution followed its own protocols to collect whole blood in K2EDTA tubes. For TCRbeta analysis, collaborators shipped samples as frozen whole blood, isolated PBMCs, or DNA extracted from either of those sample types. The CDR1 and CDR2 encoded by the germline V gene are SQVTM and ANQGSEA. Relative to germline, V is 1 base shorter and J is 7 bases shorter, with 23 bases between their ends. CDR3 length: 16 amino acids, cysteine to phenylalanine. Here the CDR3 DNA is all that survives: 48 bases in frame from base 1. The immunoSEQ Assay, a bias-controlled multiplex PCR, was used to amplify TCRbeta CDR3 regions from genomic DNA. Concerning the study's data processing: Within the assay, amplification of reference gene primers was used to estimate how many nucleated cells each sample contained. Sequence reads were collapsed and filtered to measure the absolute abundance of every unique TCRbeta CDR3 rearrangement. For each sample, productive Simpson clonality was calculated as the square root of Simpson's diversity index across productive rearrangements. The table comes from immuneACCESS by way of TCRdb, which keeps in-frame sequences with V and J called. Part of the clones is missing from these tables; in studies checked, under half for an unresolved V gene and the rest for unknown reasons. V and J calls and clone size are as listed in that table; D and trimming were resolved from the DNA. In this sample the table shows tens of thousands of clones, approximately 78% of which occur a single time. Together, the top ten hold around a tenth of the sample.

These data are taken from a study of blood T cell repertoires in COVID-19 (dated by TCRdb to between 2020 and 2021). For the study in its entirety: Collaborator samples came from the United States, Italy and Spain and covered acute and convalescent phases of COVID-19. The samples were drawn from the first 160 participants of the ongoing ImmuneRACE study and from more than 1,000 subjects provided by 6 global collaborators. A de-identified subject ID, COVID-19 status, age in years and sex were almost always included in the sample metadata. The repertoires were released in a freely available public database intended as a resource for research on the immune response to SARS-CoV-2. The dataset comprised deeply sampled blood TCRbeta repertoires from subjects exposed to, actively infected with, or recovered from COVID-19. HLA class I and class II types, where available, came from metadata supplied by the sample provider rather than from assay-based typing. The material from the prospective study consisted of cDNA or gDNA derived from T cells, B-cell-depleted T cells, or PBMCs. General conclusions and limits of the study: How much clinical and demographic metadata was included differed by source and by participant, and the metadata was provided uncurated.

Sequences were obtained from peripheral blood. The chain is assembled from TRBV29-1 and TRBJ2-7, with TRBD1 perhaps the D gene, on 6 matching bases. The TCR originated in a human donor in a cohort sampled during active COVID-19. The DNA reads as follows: TGCAGCGTTGAAGTGGATTCGGACATAGGGGGTTGGGAGCAGTACTTC. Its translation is CSVEVDSDIGGWEQYF.